This passage covers 26 T cell receptor beta chains from one sample sequenced in a study of shared clonotypes between healthy human individuals. The method was immunoSEQ multiplex PCR; TCRdb's version includes in-frame clones alone and lacks a portion of them. The table records under 1,100,000 clones, 65% to 75% of them present only once. Sequencing was carried out using memory CD4+ T cells sorted from blood. Subset denoted: CD45RA-negative fraction. Every receptor here comes from a man aged 18 to 30 in good health.

This clone was detected many times. The CDR3 is CASSYSKEGTYEQYF. The CDR3 coding sequence is TGTGCCAGCAGTTACTCGAAGGAGGGTACCTACGAGCAGTACTTC. The chain combines TRBV6-5 with TRBJ2-7, with TRBD2 as a possible D gene (6 bases). Trimming cost V 0 bases and J 2 bases, with 11 bases left between them. CDR3 size: 15 residues. From germline, CDR1 is MNHEY and CDR2 SVGAGI.

The V and J genes are TRBV5-1 and TRBJ1-2; weak D call: TRBD1 (5 bases). V gave up 0 bases and J gave up 5 bases, with 11 bases separating them. Germline assignment: CDR1 SGHRS and CDR2 YFSETQ. This CDR3 is 14 amino acids long. CDR3 coding DNA: TGCGCCAGCAGCTTGGGCCAGGGCGAGTATGGCTACACCTTC. As protein: CASSLGQGEYGYTF.

The chain couples TRBV5-4 to TRBJ2-5; 11 bases agree with TRBD2. The germline gives CDR1 SGHNT, CDR2 YYREEE (reference sequence). The CDR3 has 16 amino acids. V lost 4 bases to trimming and J lost 4 bases; unmatched junction nucleotides: 9. CDR3 DNA: TGTGCCAGCAGCAGGACCGGGACTAGCGGACGAGAGACCCAGTACTTC. This sequence encodes CASSRTGTSGRETQYF.

The V and J genes are TRBV25-1 and TRBJ2-3; 9 bases match TRBD2. Germline CDR1 is MGHDK and CDR2 is SYGVNS. The V segment lost 7 bases and the J segment 2 bases; nucleotides outside the gene matches: 4. The CDR3 contains 14 residues. CDR3 in DNA: TGTGCCAGCAAAGCGGGGGGAATCACAGATACGCAGTATTTT. This gives the protein CASKAGGITDTQYF.

V usage is TRBV14 and J usage is TRBJ1-2; possibly TRBD1 for D (6 bases). The CDR3 spans 16 residues. Trimming shortened V by 2 bases and J by 4 bases, and 17 bases separated the two germline ends. From germline, CDR1 is SGHDN and CDR2 FVKESK. The CDR3 bases are TGTGCCAGCAGCCAAAACTTTGGGGGCGCGAGCTATGGCTACACCTTC. Encoded protein: CASSQNFGGASYGYTF.

This clone has only a few counts. The chain uses TRBV19 and TRBJ2-4, with TRBD1 as a possible D gene (6 bases). The CDR3 has 13 residues. The V end was cut by 8 bases, the J end by 7 bases, with 15 bases between. CDR1 is LNHDA, CDR2 SQIVND, per germline (reference sequence). The CDR3 protein is CASLEQGWNIQYF. CDR3 coding DNA: TGTGCCAGTCTGGAACAGGGTTGGAACATTCAGTACTTC.

The chain is built from TRBV5-6 and TRBJ2-7, with 9 bases matching TRBD1. The length of the CDR3 is 15 residues. Per the germline V gene, CDR1 is SGHDT and CDR2 is YYEEEE. Unmatched junction bases numbered 5, after V lost 4 bases and J lost 0 bases. The DNA for the CDR3 is TGTGCCAGCAGCATAGGGACAGGGAGCTCCTACGAGCAGTACTTC. Amino acids: CASSIGTGSSYEQYF.

With respect to this clone: This CDR3 is also generated by other DNA sequences in the sample. The CDR3 DNA follows: TGCAGTGCCATATTCAATGGCTACACCTTC. It encodes CSAIFNGYTF. The chain employs TRBV20-1 and TRBJ1-2; D is ambiguous. V lost 6 bases to trimming and J lost 6 bases, with 8 bases between them. The CDR3 is made up of 10 amino acids. CDR1 DFQATT and CDR2 SNEGSKA come from the germline V gene (reference sequence).

The V and J genes are TRBV6-5 and TRBJ2-4, with 8 nucleotides matching TRBD1. This CDR3 spans 16 amino acids. V was clipped by 0 bases and J by 9 bases; unmatched bases: 10. The germline gives CDR1 MNHEY, CDR2 SVGAGI. The CDR3 reads CASSYSSGGAQGIQYF. The CDR3 coding sequence is TGTGCCAGCAGTTACTCGTCAGGGGGCGCCCAAGGCATTCAGTACTTC.

The chain recombines TRBV9 with TRBJ1-2; the D gene is possibly TRBD1 (5 bases). CDR1 and CDR2 (germline): SGDLS, YYNGEE. This CDR3 region has 11 residues. V was cut by 4 bases and J by 10 bases, with 11 bases left in between. CDR3 DNA: TGTGCCAGCAGCCAGGGACCCGCCTACACCTTC. Its protein product is CASSQGPAYTF.

Concerning this clone: The sample has other DNA sequences that encode this CDR3 too. V and J are TRBV18 and TRBJ1-2; 7 nucleotides agree with TRBD1. Trimming removed 6 bases from V and 3 bases from J; junction bases left unmatched: 4. The CDR3 loop spans 13 amino acids. CDR1 is KGHSH, CDR2 LQKENI, per germline. The CDR3 DNA reads as TGTGCCAGCTCGCTTGGGACAGACTATGGCTACACCTTC. It yields the protein CASSLGTDYGYTF.

Turning to this clone: Additional DNA sequences in this sample encode the identical CDR3. This chain links TRBV7-9 with TRBJ1-2; D not resolved. Trimming shortened V by 5 bases and J by 0 bases, and 7 bases separated the two germline ends. This CDR3 contains 13 residues. Germline values: CDR1 SEHNR, CDR2 FQNEAQ (reference sequence). CDR3 sequence reads: CASSPQANYGYTF. The CDR3 nucleotides read TGTGCCAGCAGCCCTCAGGCTAACTATGGCTACACCTTC.

The chain recombines TRBV20-1 with TRBJ2-7; D remains unclear. Germline V gives CDR1 DFQATT, CDR2 SNEGSKA (reference sequence). The CDR3 has 10 residues. The V end lost 6 bases, the J end lost 0 bases, and 3 bases lay between the germline ends. CDR3 sequence (DNA): TGCAGTGCCAACTCCTACGAGCAGTACTTC. Translated, it gives CSANSYEQYF.

The rearrangement uses TRBV6-1 and TRBJ2-1; D uncertain. The CDR3 covers 14 residues. V lost 11 bases and J lost 6, with 20 bases in between. The germline V gene has CDR1 MNHNS and CDR2 SASEGT. The CDR3 sequence: CASRWGSLSNEQFF. CDR3 sequence (DNA): TGTGCCTCACGGTGGGGTAGTTTAAGCAATGAGCAGTTCTTC.

The gene calls are TRBV5-1 and TRBJ2-1; 13 bases are shared with TRBD2. From germline, CDR1 is SGHRS and CDR2 YFSETQ. The CDR3 runs to 16 residues. Trimming at V came to 4 bases and at J to 7 bases, leaving 8 bases not matched to a gene. The CDR3: CASSPGLAGASNEQFF. The CDR3, as DNA: TGCGCCAGCAGCCCCGGACTAGCGGGAGCCTCTAATGAGCAGTTCTTC.

This clone was recorded only once. The chain is built from TRBV6-1 and TRBJ1-4; TRBD1 is a possible D gene (6 bases). The germline V and J ends were trimmed by 3 bases and 7 bases, with 12 bases remaining between them. The CDR3 spans 14 residues. Germline V lookup: CDR1 MNHNS, CDR2 SASEGT. The CDR3 coding sequence is TGTGCCAGCAGTGACCCAGGGGTTGCTGAAAAACTGTTTTTT. This codes for CASSDPGVAEKLFF.

The chain recombines TRBV6-5 with TRBJ2-7; D is possibly TRBD1 (5 bases). CDR1 is MNHEY and CDR2 is SVGAGI in the germline V gene. This CDR3 comprises 15 residues. V shed 5 bases and J shed 0 bases, with 14 bases lying between them. The CDR3 is CASSRTRSSSYEQYF. The CDR3 DNA reads TGTGCCAGCAGTCGGACACGATCAAGCTCCTACGAGCAGTACTTC.

This chain links TRBV27 with TRBJ2-5, with 11 positions matching TRBD2. Germline lookup yields CDR1 MNHEY and CDR2 SMNVEV (reference sequence). V shed 2 bases, J shed 4 bases, and the junction held 9 bases outside the gene matches. This CDR3 has 17 amino acids. The CDR3 reads CASSLLASLAGVETQYF. The DNA of the CDR3 is TGTGCCAGCAGTTTACTCGCCTCACTAGCGGGAGTAGAGACCCAGTACTTC.

J is TRBJ2-7 and V is TRBV7-9; 9 bases are a match to TRBD2. Germline V CDR1 and CDR2: SEHNR, FQNEAQ (reference sequence). J lost 0 bases, V lost 0 bases, and 3 bases had no gene match. There are 16 residues in the CDR3. The DNA for the CDR3 is TGTGCCAGCAGCTTAGCTCTAGCGGGACCCTCCTACGAGCAGTACTTC. Encoded protein: CASSLALAGPSYEQYF.

The chain has TRBV7-2 and TRBJ1-2; no reliable D call. CDR3 length: 11 amino acids. The V end was cut by 2 bases, the J end by 7 bases, with 5 bases between. The V gene's germline CDR1 is SGHTA and CDR2 FQGNSA. CDR3 residues: CASSLIGGYTF. The CDR3 DNA reads TGTGCCAGCAGCTTAATCGGTGGCTACACCTTC.

The rearrangement joins TRBV18 to TRBJ2-5; weak D call: TRBD2 (6 bases). Trimming removed 2 bases at V and 5 bases at J, with 15 bases between. From germline, CDR1 is KGHSH and CDR2 LQKENI. The CDR3 totals 15 residues. CDR3 sequence: CASSPDGYLAETQYF. The DNA of the CDR3 is TGTGCCAGCTCACCAGATGGGTACCTAGCGGAGACCCAGTACTTC.

The V and J genes are TRBV27 and TRBJ2-3; TRBD2 aligns across 8 bases. From germline, CDR1 is MNHEY and CDR2 SMNVEV (reference sequence). This CDR3 has 14 amino acids. V was pared by 8 bases and J by 2 bases, with 6 bases of the junction left unmatched. CDR3 in amino acids: CASGAGGVTDTQYF. CDR3 in DNA: TGTGCCAGCGGGGCGGGGGGAGTCACAGATACGCAGTATTTT.

Details on this clone: In the same sample, other DNA sequences code for this CDR3. The chain carries TRBV20-1 and TRBJ1-1, with D possibly being TRBD1 (6 bases). The CDR3 contains 11 residues. The V gene lost 5 bases and the J gene lost 4 bases, with 8 bases spanning the gap. Per germline, CDR1 DFQATT and CDR2 SNEGSKA (reference sequence). The CDR3: CSAGGGTEAFF. CDR3 coding DNA: TGCAGTGCTGGAGGGGGCACTGAAGCTTTCTTT.

The V call is TRBV7-2, the J call TRBJ1-1; D remains unclear. Germline loops: CDR1 SGHTA, CDR2 FQGNSA. The CDR3 spans 14 residues. The germline V and J ends were trimmed by 1 base and 0 bases, with 6 bases remaining between them. The DNA of the CDR3 is TGTGCCAGCAGCTTAGTAACGATGAACACTGAAGCTTTCTTT. As protein: CASSLVTMNTEAFF.

This chain uses TRBV5-1 with TRBJ2-3, with a possible D match to TRBD1 (6 bases). The germline V gene encodes CDR1 SGHRS and CDR2 YFSETQ. This CDR3 is built from 14 residues. V shed 6 bases and J shed 0 bases, with 11 bases lying between them. The CDR3 here is CASKQGPSTDTQYF. The CDR3 DNA follows: TGCGCCAGCAAACAGGGACCGAGCACAGATACGCAGTATTTT.

This chain connects TRBV18 to TRBJ1-5; no firm D call. This CDR3 region has 14 residues. V lost 2 bases and J lost 1, with 6 bases in between. Germline V lookup: CDR1 KGHSH, CDR2 LQKENI. The CDR3 is CASSPAQSNQPQHF. CDR3 bases: TGTGCCAGCTCACCAGCACAGAGCAATCAGCCCCAGCATTTT.